Below, 14 T cell receptor beta chains from the same sample are listed, as sequenced in a study of blood T cell repertoires in COVID-19. Only in-frame clones appear in the TCRdb table, and some are missing; sequencing was by immunoSEQ multiplex PCR. This sample has under 300,000 clones, with under 90% found just once. The sequenced sample was PBMCs or T cells enriched from blood (not recorded which). The receptor source for this set is an older woman who had recovered from COVID-19.

The J gene is TRBJ2-1, the V gene TRBV5-1; 9 bases are a match to TRBD1. CDR3 length: 18 amino acids. The V gene's germline CDR1 is SGHRS and CDR2 YFSETQ. The V and J ends lost 0 bases and 1 base, in that order; junction bases with no gene match: 8. The CDR3, as DNA: TGCGCCAGCAGCTTGGGACTCCGGGACAGGGTTTCCTACAATGAGCAGTTCTTC. The encoded protein is CASSLGLRDRVSYNEQFF.

This clone was picked up one time. The V call is TRBV6-1, the J call TRBJ1-5, with D possibly being TRBD1 (5 bases). Looked up from germline, CDR1 is MNHNS and CDR2 is SASEGT. The V gene lost 2 bases and the J gene lost 1 base, with 12 bases spanning the gap. The CDR3 consists of 16 residues. The chain's CDR3 is CASSEKGRVSNQPQHF. The CDR3 DNA reads TGTGCCAGCAGTGAAAAGGGCAGGGTGAGCAATCAGCCCCAGCATTTT.

The chain recombines TRBV10-3 with TRBJ1-5; a weak D match, TRBD1 (6 bases). The CDR3 is made up of 14 amino acids. Germline V gene sequence: CDR1 ENHRY, CDR2 SYGVKD. Trimming took 10 bases from V and 2 from J, leaving 15 bases between them. CDR3 residues: CATRGQTGNQPQHF. CDR3 sequence (DNA): TGTGCCACCAGAGGACAGACGGGCAATCAGCCCCAGCATTTT.

The J gene is TRBJ2-1, the V gene TRBV13; 7 nucleotides align to TRBD2. V shed 5 bases, J shed 15 bases, and the junction held 4 bases outside the gene matches. Germline V gene lookup returns CDR1 PRHDT and CDR2 FYEKMQ (reference sequence). The CDR3 has 10 amino acids. CDR3 loop: CASSGREWFF. CDR3 coding DNA: TGTGCCAGCAGCGGGCGGGAGTGGTTCTTC.

The table lists this clone with a few counts. CDR3 DNA: TGTGCCAGCAGCTCCCACAGGGGCAATGAGCAGTTCTTC. Translation: CASSSHRGNEQFF. This chain connects TRBV7-2 to TRBJ2-1; 7 positions match TRBD1. Trimming removed 4 bases from V and 6 bases from J; junction bases left unmatched: 3. CDR3 size: 13 residues. Germline lookup yields CDR1 SGHTA and CDR2 FQGNSA.

The rearrangement uses TRBV30 and TRBJ1-1; a possible D gene is TRBD1 (5 bases). There are 16 residues in the CDR3. Germline loops: CDR1 GTSNPN, CDR2 SVGIG (reference sequence). V was clipped by 5 bases and J by 1 base, with 20 bases between them. The CDR3 coding sequence is TGTGCCTGGCATCTGGGGTGGGGGAGGGCGAACACTGAAGCTTTCTTT. Translating gives CAWHLGWGRANTEAFF.

The chain couples TRBV27 to TRBJ1-2, with 8 bases lining up with TRBD1. Trimming cost V 4 bases and J 0 bases; bases outside gene matches: 4. CDR3 length: 15 amino acids. The germline V gene encodes CDR1 MNHEY and CDR2 SMNVEV (reference sequence). The chain's CDR3 is CASSSTGASNYGYTF. As DNA, the CDR3 is TGTGCCAGCAGTTCGACAGGGGCTTCTAACTATGGCTACACCTTC.

V and J are TRBV2 and TRBJ1-6; D is ambiguous. The germline V gene encodes CDR1 SNHLY and CDR2 FYNNEI. The CDR3 sequence is 13 residues long. Trimming shortened V by 6 bases and J by 7 bases, and 10 bases separated the two germline ends. The CDR3 DNA follows: TGTGCCAGCAGGTCGGGTTCAAATTCACCCCTCCACTTT. Protein sequence: CASRSGSNSPLHF.

CDR3 sequence: CASSESGGAPYNEQFF. Written as DNA, the CDR3 is TGCGCCAGCAGTGAGTCGGGCGGGGCCCCCTACAATGAGCAGTTCTTC. The V call is TRBV10-1, the J call TRBJ2-1, with D tentatively TRBD2 (6 bases). The length of the CDR3 is 16 residues. The V end was cut by 0 bases, the J end by 2 bases, with 11 bases between. Per germline, CDR1 WNHNN and CDR2 SYGVQD (reference sequence).

This chain uses TRBV28 with TRBJ2-7; 9 bases map to TRBD2. The junction had 17 bases not matched to a gene; V was cut back by 3 bases and J by 8 bases. The CDR3 has 17 residues. The germline V gene has CDR1 MDHEN and CDR2 SYDVKM. The CDR3 DNA reads as TGTGCCAGCAGTTTTCAAGGCGAAGGAGCGGGAGGAAGCAAGCAGTACTTC. Translating it yields CASSFQGEGAGGSKQYF. The full variable domain, its missing parts supplied by reference TRBV28 and TRBJ2-7, is DVKVTQSSRYLVKRTGEKVFLECVQDMDHENMFWYRQDPGLGLRLIYFSYDVKMKEKGDIPEGYSVSREKKERFSLILESASTNQTSMYLCASSFQGEGAGGSKQYFGPGTRLTVT.

The genes are TRBV11-2 and TRBJ2-5; 14 nucleotides match TRBD2. V was pared by 1 base and J by 0 bases, with 7 bases of the junction left unmatched. The germline gives CDR1 SGHAT, CDR2 FQNNGV. The CDR3 totals 19 residues. CDR3 loop: CASSLGMTSGRGYQETQYF. The DNA for the CDR3 is TGTGCCAGCAGCTTAGGAATGACTAGCGGGAGGGGGTACCAAGAGACCCAGTACTTC. The full variable domain, completed using reference TRBV11-2 and TRBJ2-5, is EAGVAQSPRYKIIEKRQSVAFWCNPISGHATLYWYQQILGQGPKLLIQFQNNGVVDDSQLPKDRFSAERLKGVDSTLKIQPAKLEDSAVYLCASSLGMTSGRGYQETQYFGPGTRLLVL.

This clone came up once. The genes are TRBV2 and TRBJ1-3; D might be TRBD1 (6 bases). The CDR3 spans 15 residues. Germline V lookup: CDR1 SNHLY, CDR2 FYNNEI. The V and J ends lost 1 base and 4 bases respectively, with 11 bases between them. The CDR3: CASSEVSGAGNTIYF. CDR3 nucleotides: TGTGCCAGCAGTGAAGTATCAGGGGCAGGAAACACCATATATTTT.

The rearrangement links TRBV3-1 (or the pseudogene TRBV3-2) to TRBJ2-3; no firm D call. Germline V lookup: CDR1 LGHDT, CDR2 YNNKEL (reference sequence). Trimming cost V 0 bases and J 2 bases, with 6 bases left between them. The CDR3 loop spans 14 amino acids. CDR3 DNA: TGTGCCAGCAGCCAAGAACTAAACACAGATACGCAGTATTTT. It codes for CASSQELNTDTQYF.

The J gene is TRBJ1-2, the V gene TRBV6-5; 9 positions agree with TRBD1. The CDR3 runs 12 residues. The V gene's germline CDR1 is MNHEY and CDR2 SVGAGI. V dropped 4 bases and J dropped 8; count of bases not matched to a gene: 2. This chain's CDR3 is CASSFTGGGYTF. The CDR3 DNA is TGTGCCAGCAGTTTCACAGGGGGCGGCTACACCTTC.